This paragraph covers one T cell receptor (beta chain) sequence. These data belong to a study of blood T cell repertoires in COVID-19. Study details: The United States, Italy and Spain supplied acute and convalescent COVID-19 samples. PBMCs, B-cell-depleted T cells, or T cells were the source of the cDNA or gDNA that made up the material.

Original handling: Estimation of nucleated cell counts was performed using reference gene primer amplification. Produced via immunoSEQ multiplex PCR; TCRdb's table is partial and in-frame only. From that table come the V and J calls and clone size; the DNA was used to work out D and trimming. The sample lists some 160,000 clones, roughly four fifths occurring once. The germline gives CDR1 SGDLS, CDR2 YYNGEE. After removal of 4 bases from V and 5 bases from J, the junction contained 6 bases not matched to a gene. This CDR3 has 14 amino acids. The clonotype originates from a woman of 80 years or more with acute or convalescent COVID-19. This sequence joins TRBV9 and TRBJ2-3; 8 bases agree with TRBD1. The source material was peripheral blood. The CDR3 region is CASSLDRVKDTQYF. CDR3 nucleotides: TGTGCCAGCAGCTTGGACAGGGTTAAAGATACGCAGTATTTT.